These T cell receptor beta chains were read from a single sample in a study of T cells after posttransplantation cyclophosphamide. Profiling relied on immunoSEQ multiplex PCR, and the TCRdb table lists in-frame clones only, not all of them. The table includes about 6,400 clones, roughly four fifths detected once. The sequencing here drew on PBMCs, taken 1,400 to 1,500 days after allogeneic stem cell transplant with posttransplant cyclophosphamide. All receptors derive from a male patient between 25 and 39 years old who received an allogeneic stem cell transplant from a related donor, was CMV-positive, and had acute GVHD only. Some T cells may possibly be graft donor cells. CDR3s include the opening cysteine and the closing phenylalanine or tryptophan. Each record gives: J gene, V gene, CDR3 protein.

TRBJ1-5,TRBV5-4,CASSLDGGQGDQPQHF
TRBJ1-1,TRBV15,CATSKERDTEAFF
TRBJ1-1,TRBV5-4,CASSPRQGANTEAFF
TRBJ2-4,TRBV19,CASQDRDLNIQYF
TRBJ1-2,TRBV4-3,CASRRSTENYGYTF
TRBJ1-2,TRBV7-2,CASSPGGGYGYTF
TRBJ1-2,TRBV5-1,CASSRDTNYGYTF
TRBJ1-1,TRBV10-3,CAISENPGVNTEAFF
TRBJ1-2,TRBV6-5,CASKGQTYYGYTF
TRBJ1-1,TRBV11-3,CASSLGGRQNTEAFF
TRBJ1-5,TRBV4-1,CASSYRGNQPQHF
TRBJ2-2,TRBV28,CASSHPATGELFF
TRBJ2-4,TRBV27,CASSLFKGGDTPKNIQYF
TRBJ1-2,TRBV6-1,CASRRTGFGYTF
TRBJ2-5,TRBV6-5,CASSYLGGETQYF
TRBJ2-2,TRBV6-5,CASRTPQGAGELFF
TRBJ2-7,TRBV6-6,CASHALRDRGSEQYF
TRBJ2-3,TRBV5-1,CASSLGNRETQYF
TRBJ1-4,TRBV7-2,CASSLNWGTVNEKLFF
TRBJ2-3,TRBV4-3,CASSHLAGVTSTDTQYF
TRBJ2-5,TRBV6-1,CASSDPRAGKETQYF
TRBJ1-5,TRBV7-2,CASSPAGGGQPQHF
TRBJ2-7,TRBV5-1,CASSENSYEQYF
TRBJ1-1,TRBV4-2,CASSQERLNTEAFF
TRBJ2-7,TRBV7-2,CASSSTGSSYEQYF
TRBJ2-3,TRBV9,CASSVAGGQYTDTQYF
TRBJ2-5,TRBV7-6,CASSLRRGLETQYF